The 13 T cell receptor beta chains listed next were all sequenced from one sample in a study of T cells in localized non-small cell lung cancer. TCRdb's copy holds only in-frame clones and misses some; the assay was immunoSEQ multiplex PCR. The sample has about 77,000 clones; approximately 90% are singletons. The sequencing here drew on peripheral blood, taken before any cancer treatment. The receptors come from a woman between 35 and 70 years old with stage I squamous cell lung carcinoma.

The CDR3 is CAWSPLGRESGNTIYF. DNA of the CDR3: TGTGCCTGGAGTCCCCTCGGTCGGGAATCTGGAAACACCATATATTTT. The rearrangement links TRBV30 to TRBJ1-3; D is unresolved. The CDR3 covers 16 residues. V was pared by 2 bases and J by 1 base, with 15 bases between. Germline V gene data show CDR1 as GTSNPN and CDR2 as SVGIG (reference sequence).

The chain has TRBV5-4 and TRBJ2-3; 11 bases align to TRBD2. V shed 1 base and J 0 bases; nucleotides not matched to a gene: 4. The germline V gene encodes CDR1 SGHNT and CDR2 YYREEE (reference sequence). The CDR3 has 17 amino acids. The CDR3 loop reads CASSLMVAGGSTDTQYF. The CDR3 region has the DNA TGTGCCAGCAGCTTGATGGTAGCGGGGGGGAGCACAGATACGCAGTATTTT.

V usage is TRBV6-5 and J usage is TRBJ2-7, with no clear D. This CDR3 is built from 12 residues. Germline V gene sequence: CDR1 MNHEY, CDR2 SVGAGI. Deletions cut 4 bases from V and 7 bases from J, with 11 bases between. CDR3 coding DNA: TGTGCCAGCAGTTGGACCGGGCGGGAGCAGTACTTC. Translated, it gives CASSWTGREQYF.

This clone was recorded once. V and J are TRBV5-1 and TRBJ1-4; 8 nucleotides agree with TRBD1. This CDR3 is 16 amino acids long. In germline, CDR1 is SGHRS, CDR2 YFSETQ. Unmatched junction bases numbered 7, after V lost 4 bases and J lost 2 bases. The CDR3 coding sequence is TGCGCCAGCAGCGACGTCCAGGGGGCCACTAATGAAAAACTGTTTTTT. Amino acids: CASSDVQGATNEKLFF.

The chain employs TRBV18 and TRBJ1-2; 7 nucleotides agree with TRBD1. The length of the CDR3 is 12 residues. V gave up 5 bases and J gave up 6 bases; unmatched junction bases: 3. The germline CDR1 and CDR2 sequences are KGHSH and LQKENI. For the CDR3, the DNA is TGTGCCAGCTCAAGACAGGGTGATGGCTACACCTTC. It codes for CASSRQGDGYTF.

CDR3 sequence reads: CASSEGGMAAEAFF. For the CDR3, the DNA is TGTGCCAGCAGTGAAGGCGGTATGGCCGCTGAAGCTTTCTTT. V is TRBV25-1 and J is TRBJ1-1; D gene unclear. Germline values: CDR1 MGHDK, CDR2 SYGVNS. Trimming pared 2 bases from V and 6 bases from J, leaving 13 bases between. The CDR3 spans 14 residues.

This chain joins TRBV6-5 and TRBJ2-3, with TRBD2 matching over 13 bases. The CDR3 is made up of 14 amino acids. The trim removed 6 bases at V and 6 bases at J, leaving 3 bases unmatched. CDR1 is MNHEY, CDR2 SVGAGI, per germline. The CDR3 is CASRPGLAGDTQYF. CDR3 nucleotide sequence: TGTGCCAGCAGACCGGGACTAGCGGGGGATACGCAGTATTTT.

V is TRBV2 and J is TRBJ2-1; no clear D. V gave up 1 base and J gave up 0 bases, with 7 bases separating them. Germline V gene sequence: CDR1 SNHLY, CDR2 FYNNEI. The CDR3 loop spans 15 amino acids. DNA of the CDR3: TGTGCCAGCAGTGAAGGGCGGTTCTCCTACAATGAGCAGTTCTTC. This codes for CASSEGRFSYNEQFF.

The V call is TRBV5-1, the J call TRBJ2-3, with unresolved D. The CDR3 is 15 residues long. The V end lost 0 bases, the J end lost 1 base, and 9 bases lay between the germline ends. Germline values: CDR1 SGHRS, CDR2 YFSETQ. CDR3 DNA sequence: TGCGCCAGCAGCTTGGCCAGAGGCCGCACAGATACGCAGTATTTT. It codes for CASSLARGRTDTQYF.

The V and J genes are TRBV25-1 and TRBJ2-2; TRBD1 might be the D (7 bases). CDR1 is MGHDK, CDR2 SYGVNS, per germline. V lost 3 bases and J 5 bases, leaving 16 bases between the germline ends. The CDR3 runs 16 residues. CDR3 sequence (DNA): TGTGCCAGCAGTGAGTTTGACAGGGCGGGGACCGGGGAGCTGTTTTTT. This codes for CASSEFDRAGTGELFF.

This clone was picked up a small number of times. The chain couples TRBV18 to TRBJ2-7, with 7 bases fitting TRBD2. The germline gives CDR1 KGHSH, CDR2 LQKENI. V lost 0 bases to trimming and J lost 6 bases; unmatched junction nucleotides: 11. The CDR3 is made up of 16 amino acids. CDR3 in amino acids: CASSPPMAGDRGEQYF. The CDR3 nucleotides are TGTGCCAGCTCACCACCGATGGCGGGGGACCGAGGCGAGCAGTACTTC.

The chain is built from TRBV2 and TRBJ2-7; possible D gene TRBD1, 5 bases. Germline CDR1 is SNHLY and CDR2 is FYNNEI. Trimming cost V 6 bases and J 0 bases, with 6 bases left between them. The CDR3 length is 12 residues. Here the CDR3 reads CASSRDSYEQYF. The CDR3 DNA reads TGTGCCAGCAGCAGGGACTCCTACGAGCAGTACTTC.

The chain is built from TRBV27 and TRBJ1-6, with 9 nucleotides matching TRBD1. The CDR3 runs 14 residues. Trimming took 3 bases from V and 10 from J; bases not matched to a gene: 4. Looked up from germline, CDR1 is MNHEY and CDR2 is SMNVEV (reference sequence). The CDR3 DNA reads as TGTGCCAGCAGTTTCGGACAGGGGACCTCACCCCTCCACTTT. Translated, it gives CASSFGQGTSPLHF.